This T cell receptor (beta chain) was identified in a study of blood T cell repertoires in COVID-19 (dated by TCRdb to the early 2020s). Turning to the overall study: Samples covering the acute and convalescent phases of COVID-19 were provided by collaborators in the United States, Italy and Spain. The material from the prospective study consisted of cDNA or gDNA derived from T cells, B-cell-depleted T cells, or PBMCs. Deeply sampled blood TCRbeta repertoires from subjects exposed to, actively infected with, or recovered from COVID-19 were included in the dataset. The repertoires were released in a freely available public database intended as a resource for research on the immune response to SARS-CoV-2. Samples came from the ongoing ImmuneRACE study (first 160 participants) plus 1,254 subjects from 6 global collaborators. A de-identified subject ID, COVID-19 status, age in years and sex were almost always included in the sample metadata. HLA class I and class II types, where available, came from metadata supplied by the sample provider rather than from assay-based typing.

The investigation overall reported the following: How much clinical and demographic metadata was included differed by source and by participant, and the metadata was provided uncurated.

Turning to this clone: What this receptor recognizes is not known. There are no base qualities to consult, and no much larger clone falls within one base.

The immunoSEQ Assay, a bias-controlled multiplex PCR, was used to amplify TCRbeta CDR3 regions from genomic DNA. Per the original workflow: The number of nucleated cells in each sample was estimated by amplification of reference gene primers within the assay. To quantify the absolute abundance of each unique TCRbeta CDR3 rearrangement, sequence reads were collapsed and filtered. Productive Simpson clonality was computed per sample as the square root of Simpson's diversity index over productive rearrangements. TCRdb provides this immuneACCESS table in a form limited to in-frame rearrangements. Some clones are lacking; in checked studies, under half of them reflect an unresolved V gene, and why the rest are absent is not known. V and J calls and clone size are given by that table; D and trimming were obtained from the DNA. The sample has roughly 670,000 clones on record, 90% of them singletons. Together, the top ten hold approximately 0.3% of the sample.

Collaborating institutions collected whole blood in K2EDTA tubes following their own protocols. Collaborator samples were shipped for TCRbeta analysis as frozen whole blood, isolated PBMCs, or DNA extracted from either sample type. V drops 3 bases and J drops 5 bases, leaving 13 bases in between. From its cysteine to its phenylalanine, the CDR3 spans 14 amino acids. Only the CDR3 region is kept as DNA, spanning 42 bases read in frame from base 1. Reading the germline V gene gives CDR1 SGHDN and CDR2 FVKESK. This TCR was sampled from a woman aged 18-35 years with acute or convalescent COVID-19. The rearrangement combines TRBV14 with TRBJ1-2; TRBD1 is a weak D gene call, 5 bases matching. Input material: peripheral blood. The DNA sequence follows: TGTGCCAGCAGCCAGAAGGGGTCCCCTTATGGCTACACCTTC. It specifies CASSQKGSPYGYTF. Here the CDR3 is joined to the reference TRBV14 and TRBJ1-2 genes, and the full variable domain is: EAGVTQFPSHSVIEKGQTVTLRCDPISGHDNLYWYRRVMGKEIKFLLHFVKESKQDESGMPNNRFLAERTGGTYSTLKVQPAELEDSGVYFCASSQKGSPYGYTFGSGTRLTVV.